The present T cell receptor beta chain was sequenced within a study of T cells in Graves' hyperthyroidism and ophthalmopathy. On the basis of clinical symptoms, serum thyroxine and TRAb, thyroid ultrasound and orbital computed tomography, diagnoses were made. This CDR3 spans 18 amino acids. CDR1 is MDHEN and CDR2 is SYDVKM in the germline V gene. After removal of 8 bases from V and 1 base from J, the junction contained 14 bases not matched to a gene. There were TCR beta CDR3 regions amplified from RNA transcripts. Primed by the HTBI set, a first-round RT-PCR was run on the TCR CDR3. TCRdb re-derived calls from the multiplex PCR reads in MiXCR, one entry per CDR3 protein. The sample includes some 270,000 distinct CDR3 sequences, roughly 13% seen only once; the top ten take 6.5% to 10%. The table lists this clonotype with a few counts.

The sample taken for sequencing was blood. The clonotype was recovered from a woman aged 25 to 39 with Graves' hyperthyroidism that later progressed to Graves' ophthalmopathy. The rearrangement uses TRBV28 and TRBJ2-5; 12 positions match TRBD2. The CDR3 sequence: CASGIPFGLAGSQETQYF. CDR3 bases: TGTGCCAGCGGCATACCCTTCGGACTAGCGGGGAGCCAAGAGACCCAGTACTTC. The full variable domain, completed using reference TRBV28 and TRBJ2-5, is DVKVTQSSRYLVKRTGEKVFLECVQDMDHENMFWYRQDPGLGLRLIYFSYDVKMKEKGDIPEGYSVSREKKERFSLILESASTNQTSMYLCASGIPFGLAGSQETQYFGPGTRLLVL.